This T cell receptor beta chain comes out of a study of shared clonotypes between healthy human individuals. Clones were sequenced by immunoSEQ multiplex PCR, and TCRdb holds only the in-frame ones, with some missing. The table shows some 2,000,000 clones, with less than 95% occurring only once. CDR1 is MGHRA and CDR2 is YSYEKL in the germline V gene. Trimming took 2 bases from V and 1 from J, leaving 12 bases between them. The CDR3 runs to 16 residues. The naive CD8 population came from CD45RO-negative cells selected for CCR7, without terminally differentiated effector memory CD45RA+ cells. The specimen sequenced was naive CD8+ T cells sorted from blood. The receptor comes from a young man in good health. The V call is TRBV4-1, the J call TRBJ2-1, with D possibly matching TRBD1 (6 bases). The CDR3, as DNA: TGCGCCAGCAGCCAAATCAGGGGCCTTTCCTACAATGAGCAGTTCTTC. Protein sequence: CASSQIRGLSYNEQFF.